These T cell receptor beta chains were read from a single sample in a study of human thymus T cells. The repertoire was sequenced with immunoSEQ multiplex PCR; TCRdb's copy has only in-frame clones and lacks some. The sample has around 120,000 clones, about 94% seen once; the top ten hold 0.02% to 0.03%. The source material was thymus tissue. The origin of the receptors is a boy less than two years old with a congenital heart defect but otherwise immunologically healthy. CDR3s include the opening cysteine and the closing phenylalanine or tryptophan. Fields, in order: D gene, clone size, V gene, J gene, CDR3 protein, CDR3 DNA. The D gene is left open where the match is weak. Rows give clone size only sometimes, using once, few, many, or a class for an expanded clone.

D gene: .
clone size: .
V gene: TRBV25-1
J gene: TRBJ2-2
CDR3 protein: CASSFGTGELFF
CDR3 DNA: TGTGCCAGCAGTTTCGGCACCGGGGAGCTGTTTTTT

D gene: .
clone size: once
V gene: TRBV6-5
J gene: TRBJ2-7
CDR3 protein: CASSPSSYEQYF
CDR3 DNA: TGTGCCAGCAGCCCGAGCTCCTACGAGCAGTACTTC

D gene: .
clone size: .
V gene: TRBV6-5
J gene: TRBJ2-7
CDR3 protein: CASSYRAGASYEQYF
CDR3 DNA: TGTGCCAGCAGTTACCGAGCGGGCGCCTCCTACGAGCAGTACTTC

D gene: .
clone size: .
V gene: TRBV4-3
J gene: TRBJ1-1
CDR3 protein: CASSQVLGDGGNTEAFF
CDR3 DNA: TGCGCCAGCAGCCAAGTTCTCGGGGATGGGGGGAACACTGAAGCTTTCTTT

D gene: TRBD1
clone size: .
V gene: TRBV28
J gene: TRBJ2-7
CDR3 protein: CASSPGTGGEQYF
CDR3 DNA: TGTGCCAGCAGTCCCGGGACAGGGGGCGAGCAGTACTTC

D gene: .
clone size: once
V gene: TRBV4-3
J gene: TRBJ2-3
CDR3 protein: CASSQEGRAHSTDTQYF
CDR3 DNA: TGCGCCAGCAGCCAAGAGGGTCGAGCCCATAGCACAGATACGCAGTATTTT

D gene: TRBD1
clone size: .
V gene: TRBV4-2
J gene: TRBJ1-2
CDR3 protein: CASSPQGGDTGISPPNYGYTF
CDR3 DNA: TGTGCCAGCAGCCCTCAGGGGGGGGACACAGGGATATCCCCCCCTAACTATGGCTACACCTTC

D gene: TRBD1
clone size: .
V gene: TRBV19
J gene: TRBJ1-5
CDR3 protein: CASSIDRWDRHNQPQHF
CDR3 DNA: TGTGCCAGTAGTATAGATCGGTGGGACAGGCATAATCAGCCCCAGCATTTT

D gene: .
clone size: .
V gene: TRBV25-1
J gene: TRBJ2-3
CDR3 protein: CASSELSGRNTDTQYF
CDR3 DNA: TGTGCCAGCAGTGAACTTTCGGGGAGAAACACAGATACGCAGTATTTT

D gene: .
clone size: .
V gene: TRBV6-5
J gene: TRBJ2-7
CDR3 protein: CASKHYEQYF
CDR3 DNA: TGTGCCAGCAAGCACTACGAGCAGTACTTC

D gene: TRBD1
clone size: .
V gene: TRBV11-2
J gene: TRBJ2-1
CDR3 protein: CASSGLGQYNEQFF
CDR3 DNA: TGTGCCAGCAGCGGCCTGGGACAGTACAATGAGCAGTTCTTC

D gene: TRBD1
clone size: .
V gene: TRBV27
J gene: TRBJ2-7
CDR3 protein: CASRGTGSYEQYF
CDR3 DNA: TGTGCCAGCAGAGGGACAGGCTCCTACGAGCAGTACTTC

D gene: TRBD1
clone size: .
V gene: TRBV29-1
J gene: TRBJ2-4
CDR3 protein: CSVGPGQGTNIQYF
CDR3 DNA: TGCAGCGTTGGACCGGGACAGGGGACGAACATTCAGTACTTC

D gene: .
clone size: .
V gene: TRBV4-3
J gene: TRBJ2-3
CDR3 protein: CASSQIRGGIPYTQYF
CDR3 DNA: TGCGCCAGCAGCCAAATTAGAGGGGGAATCCCCTATACGCAGTATTTT

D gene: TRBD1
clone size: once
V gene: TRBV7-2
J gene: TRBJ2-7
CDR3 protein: CASSLGISGQDLYEQYF
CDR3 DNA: TGTGCCAGCAGCTTAGGGATCTCTGGACAGGACCTCTACGAGCAGTACTTC

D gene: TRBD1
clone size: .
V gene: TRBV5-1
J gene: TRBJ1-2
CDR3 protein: CASRFTDGTGPSNYGYTF
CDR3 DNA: TGCGCCAGCAGATTTACTGACGGGACAGGCCCTTCTAACTATGGCTACACCTTC

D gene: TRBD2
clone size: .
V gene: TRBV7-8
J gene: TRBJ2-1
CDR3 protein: CASSLEASSGSYNEQFF
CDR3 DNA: TGTGCCAGCAGCTTAGAAGCTTCTAGCGGATCCTACAATGAGCAGTTCTTC

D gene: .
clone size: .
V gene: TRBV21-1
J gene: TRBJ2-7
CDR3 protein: CASSKVWLAGDGQYF
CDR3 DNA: TGTGCCAGCAGCAAAGTATGGCTAGCGGGGGACGGGCAGTACTTC

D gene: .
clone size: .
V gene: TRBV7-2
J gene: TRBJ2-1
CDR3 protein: CASTLSSGTGLYNEQFF
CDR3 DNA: TGTGCCAGCACTTTATCGAGCGGGACAGGCTTGTACAATGAGCAGTTCTTC

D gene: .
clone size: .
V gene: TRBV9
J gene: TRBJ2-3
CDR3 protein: CASSPAGLTFFTDTQYF
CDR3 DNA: TGTGCCAGCAGTCCCGCGGGGCTAACTTTTTTCACAGATACGCAGTATTTT

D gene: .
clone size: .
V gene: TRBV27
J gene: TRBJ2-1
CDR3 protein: CASRHTGEAWNEQFF
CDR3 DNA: TGTGCCAGCAGACATACAGGGGAGGCGTGGAATGAGCAGTTCTTC

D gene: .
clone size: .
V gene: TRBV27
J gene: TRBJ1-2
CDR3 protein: CASSQEPGGFYGYTF
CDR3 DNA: TGTGCCAGCAGTCAGGAACCGGGGGGCTTCTATGGCTACACCTTC

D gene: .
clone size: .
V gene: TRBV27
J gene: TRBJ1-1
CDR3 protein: CASSLEGIGTEAFF
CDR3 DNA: TGTGCCAGCAGTTTAGAGGGAATAGGAACTGAAGCTTTCTTT

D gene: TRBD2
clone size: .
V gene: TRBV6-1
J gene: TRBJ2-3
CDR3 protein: CASSELLAGETDTQYF
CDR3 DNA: TGTGCCAGCAGTGAATTATTGGCGGGGGAAACAGATACGCAGTATTTT

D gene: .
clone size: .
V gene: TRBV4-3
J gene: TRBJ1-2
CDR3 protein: CASNSGRPTPEGYTF
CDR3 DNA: TGCGCCTCTAATTCAGGGAGACCGACCCCTGAGGGCTACACCTTC

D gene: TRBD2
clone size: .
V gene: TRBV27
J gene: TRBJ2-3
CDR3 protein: CASSPLAGGPQDTQYF
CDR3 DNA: TGTGCCAGCAGCCCACTAGCGGGGGGCCCCCAGGATACGCAGTATTTT

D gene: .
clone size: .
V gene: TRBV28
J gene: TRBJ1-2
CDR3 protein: CASSLVPTGHYGYTF
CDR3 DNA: TGTGCCAGCAGCCTGGTCCCGACAGGACACTATGGCTACACCTTC

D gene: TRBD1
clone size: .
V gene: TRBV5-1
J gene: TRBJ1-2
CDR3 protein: CASSLTPTGGNYGYTF
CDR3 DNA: TGCGCCAGCAGCTTGACCCCTACAGGGGGTAACTATGGCTACACCTTC

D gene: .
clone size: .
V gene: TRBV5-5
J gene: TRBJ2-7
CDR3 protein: CASSLVEDSYEQYF
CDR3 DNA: TGTGCCAGCAGCTTGGTCGAAGACTCCTACGAGCAGTACTTC

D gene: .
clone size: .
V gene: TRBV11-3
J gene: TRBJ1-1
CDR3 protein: CASSLGGRNTEAFF
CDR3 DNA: TGTGCCAGCAGCTTAGGGGGGAGAAACACTGAAGCTTTCTTT

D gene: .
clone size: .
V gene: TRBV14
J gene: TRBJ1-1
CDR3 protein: CASSQAQNTEAFF
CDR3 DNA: TGTGCCAGCAGCCAAGCCCAGAACACTGAAGCTTTCTTT

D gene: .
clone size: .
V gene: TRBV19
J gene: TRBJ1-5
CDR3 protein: CASSIDYRQGWNQPQHF
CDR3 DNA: TGTGCCAGTAGTATAGATTATAGGCAGGGTTGGAATCAGCCCCAGCATTTT

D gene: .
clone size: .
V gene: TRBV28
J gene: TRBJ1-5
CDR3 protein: CASSLSPGRGRHQPQHF
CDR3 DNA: TGTGCCAGCAGTTTATCGCCGGGGCGGGGGCGTCATCAGCCCCAGCATTTT

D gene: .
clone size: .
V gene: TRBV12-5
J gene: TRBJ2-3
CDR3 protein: CASGYSERTQYF
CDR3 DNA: TGTGCTAGTGGTTATAGCGAGAGAACGCAGTATTTT

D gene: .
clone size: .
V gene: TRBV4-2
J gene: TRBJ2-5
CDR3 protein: CASSQDTIQPSLGETQYF
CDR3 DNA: TGTGCCAGCAGCCAAGATACTATTCAGCCTTCTCTCGGGGAGACCCAGTACTTC

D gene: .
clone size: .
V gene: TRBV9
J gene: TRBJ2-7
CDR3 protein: CASGPGWGLGEQYF
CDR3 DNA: TGTGCCAGCGGCCCAGGGTGGGGCCTGGGCGAGCAGTACTTC

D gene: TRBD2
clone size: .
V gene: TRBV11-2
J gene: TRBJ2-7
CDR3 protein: CASSDLADLAYEQYF
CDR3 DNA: TGTGCCAGCAGCGATCTAGCGGACCTAGCCTACGAGCAGTACTTC

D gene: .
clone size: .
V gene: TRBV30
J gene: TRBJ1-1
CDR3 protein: CAWQTGARGATEAFF
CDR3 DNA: TGTGCCTGGCAGACGGGGGCCCGGGGGGCGACTGAAGCTTTCTTT

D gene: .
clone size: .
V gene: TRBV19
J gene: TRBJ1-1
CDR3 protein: CASRGMGGGHIMNTEAFF
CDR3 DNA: TGTGCCAGCCGAGGGATGGGGGGCGGACATATCATGAACACTGAAGCTTTCTTT

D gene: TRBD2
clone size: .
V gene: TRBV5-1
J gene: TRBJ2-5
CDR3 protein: CASSPGTSGGGQYF
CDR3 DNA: TGCGCCAGCAGCCCTGGGACTAGCGGGGGCGGCCAGTACTTC